The next 2 T cell receptor beta chains were all read from a single sample in a study of T cell repertoires in cytomegalovirus infection. MiXCR, run by TCRdb on the reads, gives a single entry per CDR3 protein. The table includes over 300,000 distinct CDR3 sequences, 8% to 10% detected once. Material for sequencing was PBMCs. These TCRs come from a human donor in good health (CMV status not recorded). Some clones in this sample may be carry-over from other donors' samples.

In this sample, this clonotype turned up many times. The chain is built from TRBV27 and TRBJ1-2; the D gene is possibly TRBD1 (5 bases). This CDR3 contains 14 residues. The germline V gene has CDR1 MNHEY and CDR2 SMNVEV (reference sequence). Trimming left V 0 bases short and J 5 bases short, with 10 bases between. CDR3 amino acids: CASSLSGPKYGYTF. The CDR3 bases are TGTGCCAGCAGTTTATCGGGACCGAAATATGGCTACACCTTC.

There are many counts of this clonotype. The rearrangement joins TRBV20-1 to TRBJ2-2; the D is unclear. The V gene lost 5 bases and the J gene lost 6 bases, with 7 bases spanning the gap. Germline V lookup: CDR1 DFQATT, CDR2 SNEGSKA (reference sequence). This CDR3 is built from 11 residues. The CDR3 nucleotides read TGCAGTGCTTCTAGGCCCGGGGAGCTGTTTTTT. Its translation is CSASRPGELFF.